This T cell receptor beta chain is from a study of tumor-infiltrating lymphocytes in primary liver carcinoma. As for the study in general: The neoplasms were of stage T1-T3 N0M0, with dimensions of about 4.2 to 11 cm across.

From unsorted bulk tissue weighing roughly 19-32 mg, DNA and RNA were co-extracted. The study enrolled treatment-naive patients with chronic HBV infection. Broader study findings: Tumor region pairs shared more overlap than did tumor-adjacent and tumor-blood pairs.

In germline, CDR1 is GTSNPN, CDR2 SVGIG (reference sequence). Deletions cut 4 bases from V and 7 bases from J, with 22 bases between. The CDR3 consists of 16 residues. Details on this clonotype: No antigen is known for it. A much larger clone differs from this one at a single base, so this may be a read error.

Total RNA amounting to approximately 460 ng was the source from which TCR beta cDNA was made with a constant-region primer. Sequencing libraries for TCR beta derived from three nested multiplex PCR rounds that used slightly modified ARM-PCR. It was with TRBV1-TRBV30 forward primers and a C-beta reverse primer that the first two PCR rounds were run, at 10 to 11 cycles each. TCRdb independently ran MiXCR on the multiplex PCR reads; one entry per CDR3 protein. The profile shows about 120,000 distinct CDR3 sequences, 55% to 70% of them singletons. The TCR originated in a woman aged 55-70 years with primary liver carcinoma and hepatitis B virus infection. The chain recombines TRBV30 with TRBJ1-4; D is unresolved. The sample comprised tumor-adjacent normal liver tissue. As DNA, the CDR3 is TGTGCCTGGACCCCAACCCAGAGGGCGAGCGGTGAAAAACTGTTTTTT. Translating gives CAWTPTQRASGEKLFF.